In its sample, the clone carrying this T cell receptor (beta chain) was seen many times. Its antigen is not known. V was shortened by 6 bases and J by 6 bases, with 9 bases between the two germline ends. Germline assignment: CDR1 PRHDT and CDR2 FYEKMQ (reference sequence). The CDR3 sequence is 11 residues long. Uncontrolled infection, other autoimmune disease, pregnancy or lactation led to exclusion. From less than 13 ml of fresh peripheral blood, PBMCs were isolated. The record originates from a study of T cells in Graves' hyperthyroidism and ophthalmopathy. RNA transcripts were the template for amplifying TCR beta CDR3 regions. During a first-round RT-PCR of the TCR CDR3, the HTBI primer set was used. MiXCR, run by TCRdb on the multiplex PCR reads, gives a single entry per CDR3 protein. Counted here are about 500,000 distinct CDR3 sequences, around 16% occurring once; the ten biggest clones make up around 28%.

General study points: The model anticipated ophthalmopathy a median about six months pre-onset. Patients with ophthalmopathy were separated from those with stable hyperthyroidism by a 13 V-J model.

The chain employs TRBV13 and TRBJ2-7, with D possibly matching TRBD1 (5 bases). Sequenced: blood. The receptor was derived from a woman younger than 45 with Graves' ophthalmopathy. The CDR3 coding sequence is TGTGCCAGCAGGGCTACAGGCGAGCAGTACTTC. This encodes CASRATGEQYF.